The TCR beta chain described here comes from a study of control samples from healthy donors and cancer patients. CDR1 MNHEY and CDR2 SMNVEV come from the germline V gene (reference sequence). The CDR3 consists of 17 residues. Trimming took 0 bases from V and 5 from J, leaving 19 bases between them. The method was immunoSEQ multiplex PCR; TCRdb's version includes in-frame clones alone and lacks a portion of them. The table lists around 150,000 clones, about 94% of them singletons. The chain recombines TRBV27 with TRBJ1-1; D unresolved. The clonotype originates from a man in his sixties with colorectal cancer. The sequencing input was PBMCs. The CDR3 loop reads CASSLSGGFGYRTEAFF. In DNA, the CDR3 is TGTGCCAGCAGTTTATCGGGCGGTTTCGGGTATAGGACTGAAGCTTTCTTT.